The next 25 T cell receptor beta chains were all read from a single sample in a study of circulating CD8 cells and anti-PD-1 response in melanoma. Each library started from approximately 14 ng of total RNA using the QIAseq Immune Repertoire TCR panel. TCRdb used MiXCR to reprocess the reads, holding one entry per CDR3 protein. The table records a few thousand distinct CDR3 sequences, roughly 7.9% of them present only once. Four subsets defined by PD-1 and/or TIGIT were sorted from live CD3+CD8+TCRalphabeta+ cells. This specimen was CD8+ T cells from PBMCs, taken at baseline or after one month of anti-PD-1 therapy (not recorded which). Receptors were obtained from a human donor with melanoma.

By proportion, this clonotype is medium-sized (0.01 to 0.1%). The genes are TRBV27 and TRBJ2-7; possibly TRBD1 for D (6 bases). CDR1 is MNHEY and CDR2 is SMNVEV in the germline V gene (reference sequence). Trimming took off 2 bases at V and 2 bases at J, with 10 bases between the two ends. This CDR3 has 14 amino acids. The CDR3: CASSLAQGPYEQYF. The CDR3 DNA is TGTGCCAGCAGTTTAGCACAGGGCCCCTACGAGCAGTACTTC.

The genes are TRBV19 and TRBJ1-2, with D perhaps matching TRBD1 (5 bases). Germline CDR1 reads LNHDA; CDR2 reads SQIVND (reference sequence). The CDR3 has 18 residues. The V end lost 6 bases, the J end lost 7 bases, and 30 bases lay between the germline ends. The CDR3 DNA reads as TGTGCCAGTAGCACCATAGCTCTCCGGGACGGCGTCACTTTTGGCTACACCTTC. Encoded protein: CASSTIALRDGVTFGYTF.

The J gene is TRBJ1-1, the V gene TRBV28; TRBD1 aligns across 7 bases. Looked up from germline, CDR1 is MDHEN and CDR2 is SYDVKM. The V gene end was trimmed by 4 bases and the J gene end by 1 base; junction bases not matched to a gene: 3. This CDR3 contains 14 residues. CDR3 nucleotides: TGTGCCAGCAGTTACAGGGGTGGGAACACTGAAGCTTTCTTT. This translates into CASSYRGGNTEAFF.

This clonotype is medium-sized in the sample. CDR3 sequence reads: CASSLQEGLNTEAFF. DNA of the CDR3: TGTGCCAGCAGTTTACAGGAGGGATTGAACACTGAAGCTTTCTTT. The rearrangement joins TRBV28 to TRBJ1-1, with D hard to call. This CDR3 contains 15 residues. Germline V lookup: CDR1 MDHEN, CDR2 SYDVKM. V was trimmed by 2 bases and J by 0 bases, leaving 10 bases between them.

Judged by abundance, this clonotype is medium-sized (0.01 to 0.1%). The chain joins TRBV3-1 to TRBJ1-1; no definite D call. This CDR3 region has 14 residues. V lost 6 bases to trimming and J lost 0 bases, with 11 bases between them. Germline V lookup: CDR1 LGHDT, CDR2 YNNKEL (reference sequence). The CDR3 DNA is TGTGCCAGCAGGCCGAGTGAGATGAACACTGAAGCTTTCTTT. This codes for CASRPSEMNTEAFF.

In this sample, this clonotype turned up a few times. One junction end disagrees with the germline gene, perhaps due to a read error. For the CDR3, the DNA is TGTGCCAGTAGTATCGGGTGGTCCGAGGCGGTCTTC. Residues: CASSIGWSEAVF. The rearrangement uses TRBV19 and TRBJ2-1; unclear D gene. This CDR3 spans 12 amino acids. CDR1 and CDR2 from the germline V gene are LNHDA and SQIVND (reference sequence).

This clonotype is medium-sized in the sample. The chain links TRBV7-3 to TRBJ2-3; TRBD2 might be the D (6 bases). The CDR3 spans 13 residues. Germline V lookup: CDR1 SGHTA, CDR2 FQGTGA. Deletions cut 11 bases from V and 5 bases from J, with 17 bases between. The CDR3 coding sequence is TGTGCCTCAGGGAGGCCCGAGGGAGATACGCAGTATTTT. This sequence encodes CASGRPEGDTQYF.

By share, this clonotype ranks as medium-sized. The gene calls are TRBV5-4 and TRBJ1-1, with D perhaps TRBD1 (6 bases). Germline CDR1 SGHNT, CDR2 YYREEE (reference sequence). V lost 4 bases, J lost 7 bases, and 14 bases lay in between. The length of the CDR3 is 13 residues. The CDR3 coding sequence is TGTGCCAGCAGCGCACCGCAGGGGATTGAAGCTTTCTTT. Its translation: CASSAPQGIEAFF.

By frequency in the sample, this clonotype is medium-sized. The J gene is TRBJ2-7, the V gene TRBV19; no clear D. Trimming left V 6 bases short and J 5 bases short, with 20 bases between. Germline V lookup: CDR1 LNHDA, CDR2 SQIVND (reference sequence). This CDR3 contains 15 residues. The CDR3 sequence: CASSLGPPSSHEQYF. Written as DNA, the CDR3 is TGTGCCAGTAGCCTAGGACCCCCAAGTAGCCACGAGCAGTACTTC.

In regard to this clonotype: This could be a read error, since a much larger clone is one nucleotide away. The chain is built from TRBV28 and TRBJ2-1; D unresolved. V lost 5 bases and J lost 9, with 5 bases in between. The CDR3 has 10 amino acids. CDR1 and CDR2 (germline): MDHEN, SYDVKM. The CDR3 nucleotides are TGTGCCAGCAGTCTTAGTGAGCAGTTCTTC. It yields the protein CASSLSEQFF.

This clonotype was detected only a few times. The rearrangement uses TRBV27 and TRBJ2-3, with D tentatively TRBD1 (5 bases). The V gene's germline CDR1 is MNHEY and CDR2 SMNVEV (reference sequence). The CDR3 is made up of 13 amino acids. V lost 2 bases, J lost 5 bases, and 8 bases lay in between. The DNA of the CDR3 is TGTGCCAGCAGTTTACTACAGGAAGATACGCAGTATTTT. It is translated as CASSLLQEDTQYF.

The rearrangement uses TRBV19 and TRBJ2-1; no definite D call. The CDR3 is 13 residues long. The germline CDR1 and CDR2 sequences are LNHDA and SQIVND (reference sequence). Trimming cost V 3 bases and J 2 bases, with 5 bases left between them. The CDR3 reads CASSIYPYNEQFF. The DNA of the CDR3 is TGTGCCAGTAGTATTTACCCCTACAATGAGCAGTTCTTC.

This clonotype rates as medium-sized (0.01 to 0.1%). J is TRBJ2-5 and V is TRBV29-1; no firm D call. The length of the CDR3 is 12 residues. V dropped 1 base and J dropped 5 bases, with 8 bases sitting between them. CDR1 is SQVTM and CDR2 is ANQGSEA in the germline V gene. The DNA for the CDR3 is TGCAGCGTTGAAGTTTCGGATGAGACCCAGTACTTC. This codes for CSVEVSDETQYF.

CDR3 region: CASSDGMAYGYTF. The DNA for the CDR3 is TGTGCCAGCAGCGACGGCATGGCCTATGGCTACACCTTC. The chain joins TRBV9 to TRBJ1-2; D remains unclear. CDR1 is SGDLS, CDR2 YYNGEE, per germline. The CDR3 runs 13 residues. Trimming stripped 3 bases from V and 4 bases from J, with 10 bases between.

This clonotype qualifies as medium-sized (0.01 to 0.1%). The chain recombines TRBV4-1 with TRBJ2-7; unclear D gene. Germline V CDR1 and CDR2: MGHRA, YSYEKL. The CDR3 has 15 amino acids. Between the trimmed V and J ends, which lost 4 bases and 5 bases, there was a span of 18 bases. The CDR3 spells CASSPSPTERNEQYF. The CDR3 DNA follows: TGCGCCAGCAGCCCATCTCCGACGGAGAGGAACGAGCAGTACTTC.

This clonotype ranks as medium-sized (0.01 to 0.1%). The chain has TRBV6-1 and TRBJ2-1; 15 bases match TRBD2. Germline V gene sequence: CDR1 MNHNS, CDR2 SASEGT. This CDR3 has 15 amino acids. Trimming at V came to 9 bases and at J to 4 bases, leaving 4 bases not matched to a gene. In nucleotides, the CDR3 is TGTGCCAGTACCGGACTAGCGGGGGGGTACAATGAGCAGTTCTTC. It encodes CASTGLAGGYNEQFF.

This clonotype is judged medium-sized. This sequence joins TRBV7-2 and TRBJ2-1; 7 nucleotides align to TRBD2. Losses at the gene ends were 5 bases for V and 5 bases for J; bases not matched to a gene: 9. CDR1 is SGHTA, CDR2 FQGNSA, per germline. The CDR3 is 15 residues long. The CDR3 nucleotides are TGTGCCAGCAGCAAAACGACTAGCCATAACAATGAGCAGTTCTTC. Translation gives CASSKTTSHNNEQFF.

This clonotype is medium-sized. V gene TRBV24-1 combines with J gene TRBJ2-7; a weak D match, TRBD2 (5 bases). Trimming cost V 5 bases and J 4 bases, with 11 bases left between them. Per the germline V gene, CDR1 is KGHDR and CDR2 is SFDVKD. This CDR3 is 13 amino acids long. The CDR3 region is CATSAGTGYEQYF. DNA for the CDR3: TGTGCCACCAGTGCGGGAACTGGATACGAGCAGTACTTC.

The genes are TRBV30 and TRBJ1-1; no definite D call. The CDR3 contains 14 residues. The V gene's germline CDR1 is GTSNPN and CDR2 SVGIG (reference sequence). V shed 0 bases and J shed 1 base, with 9 bases lying between them. The CDR3 region is CAWSVIWGNTEAFF. The DNA of the CDR3 is TGTGCCTGGAGTGTAATATGGGGGAACACTGAAGCTTTCTTT.

The rearrangement uses TRBV5-4 and TRBJ2-3; TRBD2 agrees at 14 bases. J lost 2 bases, V lost 4 bases, and 3 bases had no gene match. Germline loops: CDR1 SGHNT, CDR2 YYREEE (reference sequence). The CDR3 spans 16 residues. The CDR3 DNA is TGTGCCAGCAGCCCGGGACTAGCGGGGGACACAGATACGCAGTATTTT. Translation gives CASSPGLAGDTDTQYF.

The chain employs TRBV6-5 and TRBJ2-7, with 8 bases identical to TRBD1. Germline V CDR1 and CDR2: MNHEY, SVGAGI. This CDR3 region has 13 residues. Trimming cost V 11 bases and J 5 bases; bases outside gene matches: 11. CDR3 coding DNA: TGTGCCGCCTCACTTGACAGGGGCCACGAGCAGTACTTC. This encodes CAASLDRGHEQYF.

This clonotype is labeled medium-sized. CDR3 coding DNA: TGCGCCAGCAGCCCCGAGGGGTGGTTGAACACCGGGGAGCTGTTTTTT. It specifies CASSPEGWLNTGELFF. The rearrangement links TRBV4-1 to TRBJ2-2, with D perhaps TRBD1 or TRBD2 (5 bases each). Trimming left V 4 bases short and J 1 base short, with 13 bases between. The length of the CDR3 is 16 residues. CDR1 and CDR2 (germline): MGHRA, YSYEKL.

In its sample, this clonotype ranks as medium-sized (0.01 to 0.1%). The chain recombines TRBV28 with TRBJ2-7, with D tentatively TRBD2 (5 bases). The length of the CDR3 is 15 residues. Germline lookup yields CDR1 MDHEN and CDR2 SYDVKM. CDR3: CVFAPRAGVFYEQYF. The CDR3 DNA reads as TGTGTCTTTGCGCCGCGGGCAGGTGTATTCTACGAGCAGTACTTC.

In its sample, this clonotype ranks as medium-sized. This chain links TRBV25-1 with TRBJ2-2; no firm D call. Germline loops: CDR1 MGHDK, CDR2 SYGVNS. The CDR3 runs 13 residues. Between the trimmed V and J ends, which lost 8 bases and 2 bases, there was a span of 9 bases. The CDR3 region has the DNA TGTGCCAGCGAAGACCTAAACACCGGGGAGCTGTTTTTT. Encoded protein: CASEDLNTGELFF.

By share, this clonotype counts as medium-sized (0.01 to 0.1%). J is TRBJ2-7 and V is TRBV29-1, with D possibly matching TRBD2 (6 bases). Trimming cost V 1 base and J 2 bases, with 15 bases left between them. The CDR3 totals 15 residues. Germline CDR1 is SQVTM and CDR2 is ANQGSEA. The chain's CDR3 is CSVEVERDSAYEQYF. The CDR3 DNA sequence: TGCAGCGTTGAAGTTGAACGGGACTCAGCCTACGAGCAGTACTTC.